A selection of T cell receptor beta chains follows, all from one sample in a study of blood T cells in healthy people across ages. TCRdb itself ran the 5' RACE reads through MiXCR, one entry per CDR3 protein. This sample has around 900,000 distinct CDR3 sequences, with 25% to 30% found just once. Sequenced sample: blood. The receptors come from a woman older than 75 in good health. Each CDR3 is given with its conserved first and last residue. A D gene is named only where the DNA matches it firmly. Size is omitted from some rows. Given values are once, few, many or a class for expanded clones.

13	TRBV7-9	.	.	TRBJ2-5	TGTGCCAGCAGCTGGGGGCAGGCGGAGACCCAGTACTTC	CASSWGQAETQYF
15	TRBV7-2	TRBD1	.	TRBJ2-1	TGTGCCAGCAGCCGCACGGGACAGGGGACGTACGAGCAGTTCTTC	CASSRTGQGTYEQFF
17	TRBV5-5	TRBD1	.	TRBJ1-4	TGTGCTAGCAGCATAGATCCGACAGGGCGGGGAAATGAAAAACTGTTTTTT	CASSIDPTGRGNEKLFF
14	TRBV10-3	.	.	TRBJ1-4	TGTGCCATCAGTGCGGGAGGCAGCAATGAAGAACTGTTTTTT	CAISAGGSNEELFF
9	TRBV2	.	many	TRBJ2-7	TGTGCCAATTATTACGAGCAGTACTTC	CANYYEQYF
14	TRBV6-6	.	many	TRBJ2-5	TGTGCCAGCAGTTCATCCGCCACCTTGAAGACCCAGTACTTC	CASSSSATLKTQYF
14	TRBV20-1	.	.	TRBJ2-5	TGCAGTGCTGGACCTTCCGACAGCTCTGTAACCCAGTACTTC	CSAGPSDSSVTQYF
13	TRBV5-1	.	.	TRBJ2-7	TGCGCTAGCCGACAGGAAACCTCCTACGAGCAGTACTTC	CASRQETSYEQYF
13	TRBV10-2	TRBD1	.	TRBJ2-3	TGCGCCAGCAGGACAGGGGGCACAGATACGCGGTATTTT	CASRTGGTDTRYF
15	TRBV12-3/TRBV12-4	TRBD2	many	TRBJ2-1	TGTGCCAGCAGAGCTAGCGGGGGGCAGAACAATGAGCAGTTCTTC	CASRASGGQNNEQFF
14	TRBV6-2/TRBV6-3	TRBD2	many	TRBJ2-3	TGTGCCAGCGCGGGACTAGCGGCTACAGATACGCAGTATTTT	CASAGLAATDTQYF
17	TRBV9	.	many	TRBJ2-1	TGTGCCAGCAGCGCCCGATCGTCGAAGGGGAGCGAGGTTGAGCAGTTCTTC	CASSARSSKGSEVEQFF
14	TRBV12-3/TRBV12-4	.	.	TRBJ1-1	TGTGCCAGCAGCCCTACTGACAGGAACACTGAAGCTTTCTTT	CASSPTDRNTEAFF
18	TRBV7-2	.	.	TRBJ1-2	TGTGCCAGCAGCCCGAGGCCCCCAAGTTCGAAGGCTAACTATGGCTACACCTTC	CASSPRPPSSKANYGYTF
15	TRBV7-3	.	.	TRBJ2-5	TGTGCCAGCAGCTTAACTCCGTCTAGGCAAGAGACCCAGTACTTC	CASSLTPSRQETQYF
15	TRBV12-3/TRBV12-4	.	few	TRBJ2-2	TGTGCCAGCAGTTTTCTGGGAGCGGGCGCCGGGGAGCTGTTTTTT	CASSFLGAGAGELFF
15	TRBV6-2/TRBV6-3	TRBD2	many	TRBJ2-3	TGTGCCAGCAGTTACAAGCGGGGGGTAGGTGGTACGCAGTATTTT	CASSYKRGVGGTQYF
15	TRBV5-4	TRBD1	few	TRBJ2-1	TGTGCCAGCAGCGCATCCGGGACAGGGAGCGGTGAGCAGTTCTTC	CASSASGTGSGEQFF
14	TRBV11-3	.	.	TRBJ2-6	TGTGCCAGCAGCGGAATCTCAGGGGCCAACGTCCGGACTTTC	CASSGISGANVRTF
18	TRBV4-2	.	many	TRBJ2-3	TGTGCCAGCAGCCAAGAGTGGGTCTCCCTTCTTAGCACAGATACGCAGTATTTT	CASSQEWVSLLSTDTQYF
18	TRBV19	TRBD2	.	TRBJ2-1	TGTGCCAGTAGTATGGGGATAGCGGGGGGTTTCACCTACAATGAGCGGTTCTTC	CASSMGIAGGFTYNERFF
16	TRBV7-9	.	few	TRBJ1-6	TGTGCCAGCAGCTCCTACGGGGCAGGGCAGAGATCACCCCCCCACTTT	CASSSYGAGQRSPPHF
14	TRBV5-1	TRBD1	.	TRBJ1-2	TGCGCCAGCAGCCCGGGGGACAGGGAAACGGGCTACACCTTC	CASSPGDRETGYTF
14	TRBV5-1	TRBD1	once	TRBJ1-4	TGCGCCAGCAGCGTCAGACAGGGGGATGAAAAACTGTTTTTT	CASSVRQGDEKLFF
17	TRBV16	.	.	TRBJ1-5	TGTGCCAGCAGCCAATCGAGGGGATTTAGTAGCAATCAGCCCCAGCATTTT	CASSQSRGFSSNQPQHF
17	TRBV7-2	TRBD2	.	TRBJ2-5	TGTGCCAGCAGTTTCGGACTAGCGGGGGGAAACCAAGAGACCCAGTACTTC	CASSFGLAGGNQETQYF
14	TRBV15	.	.	TRBJ2-1	TGTGCCGCTTCCGACGGACAGCTAACCTACGAGCAGTTCTTC	CAASDGQLTYEQFF
14	TRBV27	.	.	TRBJ1-1	TGTGCCAGCAGTTTATCATGGGACGGCCGGGGGGCTTTCTTT	CASSLSWDGRGAFF
15	TRBV7-2	TRBD1	.	TRBJ1-2	TGTGTCAGCAGCTTAACGGCCGGGACAGACTATGGCTACACCTTC	CVSSLTAGTDYGYTF
14	TRBV28	TRBD1	.	TRBJ2-7	TGTGCCAGCAGTTGGACAGGAAATACCTACGAGCAGTACTTC	CASSWTGNTYEQYF
15	TRBV5-6	TRBD1	.	TRBJ2-3	TGTGCCAGCAGCTACGGACAGGGGAGGAGGGATACGCAGTATTTT	CASSYGQGRRDTQYF
14	TRBV6-2/TRBV6-3	TRBD1	.	TRBJ1-5	TGTGCCACGGGGAGGACAGGGGATAATCAGCCCCAGCATTTT	CATGRTGDNQPQHF
14	TRBV7-2	.	many	TRBJ2-7	TGTGCCAGCAGCGTAGGAGACAGACCATACGAGCAGTACTTC	CASSVGDRPYEQYF
15	TRBV25-1	TRBD1	many	TRBJ2-5	TGTGCCAGCAGTGACCTAGAACAGGGGGAGAAGACCCAGTACTTC	CASSDLEQGEKTQYF
22	TRBV11-2	.	few	TRBJ1-1	TGTGCCAGCAGCCTAACCAACGACGCATTCAGAATAACAAAAAACTTGAACACTGAAGCTTTCTTT	CASSLTNDAFRITKNLNTEAFF
12	TRBV29-1	.	many	TRBJ2-3	TGCAGCGTTGGCAGGAGCACAGATACGCAGTATTTT	CSVGRSTDTQYF
16	TRBV4-2	.	.	TRBJ1-2	TGTGCCAGCAGCCCAGGCATAAGGGCTAGACGGGATGGCTACACCTTC	CASSPGIRARRDGYTF
13	TRBV11-2	.	.	TRBJ2-1	TGTGCCAGCAGTCCTTCGAGGGCGGAGCAGCAGTTCTTC	CASSPSRAEQQFF
15	TRBV5-1	TRBD1	.	TRBJ2-6	TGCGCCAGCAGCACAGACAGGGCCGGGGCCAACGTCCGGACTTTC	CASSTDRAGANVRTF
15	TRBV29-1	TRBD2	.	TRBJ2-1	TGCAGCGTTGATGGCCTAGCGGGAGTAGGCAATGAGCAGTTCTTC	CSVDGLAGVGNEQFF
17	TRBV20-1	TRBD2	many	TRBJ2-1	TGCAGTGCTCGAAAGACTAGCGGGGTTTCGAGTTACAATGAGCAGTTCTTC	CSARKTSGVSSYNEQFF
13	TRBV7-9	.	many	TRBJ1-2	TGTGCCAGCAACTTACAGGCTAACTATGGCTACACCTTC	CASNLQANYGYTF
15	TRBV9	.	few	TRBJ1-6	TGTGCCAGCAGCCCTAGTGGGGGTTCTCATTCACCCCTCCACTTT	CASSPSGGSHSPLHF
14	TRBV24-1	TRBD1	many	TRBJ2-5	TGTGCCACCAGTGATTGGACAGGGCGAGGGACCCAGTACTTC	CATSDWTGRGTQYF
15	TRBV11-1	.	.	TRBJ2-7	TGTGCCAGCAGTCCTGGATTAAGGTCCTACAATGAGCAGTACTTC	CASSPGLRSYNEQYF
13	TRBV6-2/TRBV6-3	.	few	TRBJ1-2	TGTGCCAGCAAGAATAACAGAGATTATGGCTACACCTTC	CASKNNRDYGYTF
14	TRBV6-2/TRBV6-3	.	many	TRBJ2-7	TGTGCCAGCAAGAAAGGGGTAGGCGCCTACGAGCAGTACTTC	CASKKGVGAYEQYF
15	TRBV3-1	TRBD1	.	TRBJ1-3	TGTGCCAGCAGCCAATTCGACAGGGTGGAAAACACCATATATTTT	CASSQFDRVENTIYF
14	TRBV6-5	.	many	TRBJ2-7	TGTGCCAGCAGCCCCCGTGCCAGCTCCTACGAGCAGTACTTC	CASSPRASSYEQYF